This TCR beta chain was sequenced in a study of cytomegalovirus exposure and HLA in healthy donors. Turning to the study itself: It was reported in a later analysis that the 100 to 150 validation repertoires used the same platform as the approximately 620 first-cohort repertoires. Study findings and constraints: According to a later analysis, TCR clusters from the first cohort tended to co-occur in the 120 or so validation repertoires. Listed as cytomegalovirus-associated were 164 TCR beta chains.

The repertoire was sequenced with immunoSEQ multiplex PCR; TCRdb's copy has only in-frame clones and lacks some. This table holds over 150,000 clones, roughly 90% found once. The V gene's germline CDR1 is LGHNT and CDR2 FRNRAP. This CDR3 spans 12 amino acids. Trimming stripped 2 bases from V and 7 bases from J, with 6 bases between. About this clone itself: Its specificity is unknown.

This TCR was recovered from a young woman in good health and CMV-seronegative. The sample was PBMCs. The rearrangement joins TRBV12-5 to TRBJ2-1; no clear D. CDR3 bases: TGTGCTAGTGGTTTGTACGCGAATGAGCAGTTCTTC. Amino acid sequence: CASGLYANEQFF.